Below are 16 T cell receptor beta chains sequenced from a single sample in a study of blood T cell repertoires in COVID-19. Using immunoSEQ multiplex PCR, the repertoire was profiled, and TCRdb retains in-frame clones only, with some absent. Found here are fewer than 450,000 clones, around nine tenths of them singletons; the top ten hold under 3.5%. Input material: peripheral blood. The receptors shown here come from a woman aged 18-29 years who had recovered from COVID-19.

This clone was seen once. The chain has TRBV24-1 and TRBJ2-1; 8 bases align to TRBD2. Germline V CDR1 and CDR2: KGHDR, SFDVKD. V gave up 4 bases and J gave up 7 bases; unmatched junction bases: 11. The CDR3 is made up of 16 amino acids. CDR3 sequence: CATSEIVGSGINEQFF. The CDR3 coding sequence is TGTGCCACCAGTGAAATTGTGGGTAGCGGGATAAATGAGCAGTTCTTC.

This chain joins TRBV9 and TRBJ1-4; 8 bases agree with TRBD1. The CDR3 runs 16 residues. Germline CDR1 SGDLS, CDR2 YYNGEE. The J segment lost 8 bases and the V segment lost 3 bases, leaving 12 bases of the junction unmatched. CDR3 DNA sequence: TGTGCCAGCAGCGCTGGGGGGGGGACAGGAGCCGAAAAACTGTTTTTT. Its translation: CASSAGGGTGAEKLFF.

As DNA, the CDR3 is TGTGCCAGTAGTTTTGACAGGGAAGATCACGGGGAGCTGTTTTTT. Residues: CASSFDREDHGELFF. The V gene is TRBV19, the J gene TRBJ2-2; TRBD1 matches at 7 bases. Unmatched junction bases numbered 10, after V lost 5 bases and J lost 7 bases. The CDR3 runs 15 residues. Germline V gene sequence: CDR1 LNHDA, CDR2 SQIVND (reference sequence).

The chain couples TRBV27 to TRBJ1-1, with a weak D call TRBD1 (5 bases). Germline V gene lookup returns CDR1 MNHEY and CDR2 SMNVEV (reference sequence). The CDR3 spans 15 residues. The V end was cut by 6 bases, the J end by 7 bases, with 21 bases between. CDR3: CASSDRTFQGSEAFF. The CDR3, as DNA: TGTGCCAGCAGCGATCGCACCTTTCAGGGAAGTGAAGCTTTCTTT.

This chain connects TRBV9 to TRBJ1-1; D is perhaps TRBD1 (5 bases). The V and J ends lost 0 bases and 4 bases respectively, with 10 bases between them. CDR3 length: 14 residues. CDR1 and CDR2 (germline): SGDLS, YYNGEE. CDR3 bases: TGTGCCAGCAGCGTAGGCAGGGAGGCCACTGAAGCTTTCTTT. Its protein is CASSVGREATEAFF.

The chain is built from TRBV30 and TRBJ2-5; 12 bases map to TRBD2. The CDR3 totals 16 residues. The J segment lost 5 bases and the V segment lost 5 bases, leaving 12 bases of the junction unmatched. Germline V gene lookup returns CDR1 GTSNPN and CDR2 SVGIG (reference sequence). The CDR3 reads CAWATRLAGVSETQYF. As DNA, the CDR3 is TGTGCCTGGGCGACTAGACTAGCGGGAGTGTCGGAGACCCAGTACTTC. Drawing the rest from reference TRBV30 and TRBJ2-5, the complete variable domain is SQTIHQWPATLVQPVGSPLSLECTVEGTSNPNLYWYRQAAGRGLQLLFYSVGIGQISSEVPQNLSASRPQDRQFILSSKKLLLSDSGFYLCAWATRLAGVSETQYFGPGTRLLVL.

This rearrangement joins TRBV5-4 to TRBJ2-1, with TRBD2 matching 10 bases. The CDR3 is made up of 19 amino acids. Germline assignment: CDR1 SGHNT and CDR2 YYREEE (reference sequence). V shed 4 bases, J shed 0 bases, and the junction held 13 bases outside the gene matches. The CDR3: CASSLALGTSGNSYNEQFF. DNA of the CDR3: TGTGCCAGCAGCCTGGCCTTGGGAACTAGCGGGAACTCCTACAATGAGCAGTTCTTC.

The chain combines TRBV12-3 or TRBV12-4 with TRBJ1-1; perhaps TRBD1 as D (5 bases). With 7 bases removed from V and 1 base from J, the gap between germline ends came to 10 bases. This CDR3 has 13 amino acids. The CDR3: CASTLTENTEAFF. The DNA for the CDR3 is TGTGCCAGCACCCTGACAGAGAACACTGAAGCTTTCTTT.

V and J are TRBV10-3 and TRBJ1-4; the D gene is possibly TRBD1 (5 bases). Germline V gene lookup returns CDR1 ENHRY and CDR2 SYGVKD. The CDR3 spans 13 residues. V gave up 4 bases and J gave up 5 bases, with 8 bases separating them. DNA of the CDR3: TGTGCCATCAGTGTGCAGGGAAATGAAAAACTGTTTTTT. Protein: CAISVQGNEKLFF.

The genes are TRBV5-1 and TRBJ2-3, with 11 bases matching TRBD2. Losses at the gene ends were 4 bases for V and 5 bases for J; bases not matched to a gene: 9. The CDR3 has 16 residues. Germline CDR1 is SGHRS and CDR2 is YFSETQ. The CDR3 spells CASSASGLAVGDTQYF. The CDR3 DNA sequence: TGCGCCAGCAGCGCCTCGGGACTAGCGGTCGGAGATACGCAGTATTTT. The variable domain in full, with the rest retrieved from reference TRBV5-1 and TRBJ2-3, is KAGVTQTPRYLIKTRGQQVTLSCSPISGHRSVSWYQQTPGQGLQFLFEYFSETQRNKGNFPGRFSGRQFSNSRSEMNVSTLELGDSALYLCASSASGLAVGDTQYFGPGTRLTVL.

V gene TRBV9 combines with J gene TRBJ2-5, with D possibly TRBD2 on 5 matching bases. The CDR3 loop spans 15 amino acids. Germline V CDR1 and CDR2: SGDLS, YYNGEE. V lost 0 bases, J lost 4 bases, and 13 bases lay in between. The chain's CDR3 is CASSVGTVEGETQYF. The CDR3 DNA reads TGTGCCAGCAGCGTAGGGACGGTTGAGGGAGAGACCCAGTACTTC.

This rearrangement joins TRBV2 to TRBJ2-5, with no clear D. Trimming took off 4 bases at V and 4 bases at J, with 7 bases between the two ends. CDR1 is SNHLY, CDR2 FYNNEI, per germline. The CDR3 extends over 12 amino acids. CDR3 in amino acids: CASSASRETQYF. The CDR3, as DNA: TGTGCCAGCAGTGCTAGTCGAGAGACCCAGTACTTC.

The chain couples TRBV7-2 to TRBJ2-5; TRBD1 matches at 8 bases. The germline gives CDR1 SGHTA, CDR2 FQGNSA. Trimming cost V 5 bases and J 4 bases; bases outside gene matches: 9. The CDR3 extends over 15 amino acids. CDR3 DNA sequence: TGTGCCAGCAGCGGAGGGACAGGTTTTGGAGAGACCCAGTACTTC. Protein: CASSGGTGFGETQYF.

The rearrangement joins TRBV12-3 or TRBV12-4 to TRBJ1-2, with D tentatively TRBD1 (6 bases). CDR3 length: 13 residues. V was clipped by 8 bases and J by 4 bases, with 14 bases between them. For the CDR3, the DNA is TGTGCCAGCCGCCCAGGGGCCGGCTATGGCTACACCTTC. Translated, it gives CASRPGAGYGYTF.

This clone came up once. The CDR3 region is CASSLARGGMNTEAFF. The CDR3 region has the DNA TGTGCCAGCAGCTTGGCCCGAGGGGGCATGAACACTGAAGCTTTCTTT. The chain combines TRBV5-4 with TRBJ1-1, with 7 bases that match TRBD1. This CDR3 is built from 16 residues. Germline CDR1 SGHNT, CDR2 YYREEE (reference sequence). The V and J ends lost 0 bases and 0 bases, in that order; junction bases with no gene match: 5.

The chain is built from TRBV7-2 and TRBJ1-4; tentatively, D is TRBD1 (5 bases). Trimming cost V 2 bases and J 6 bases, with 10 bases left between them. CDR1 and CDR2 from the germline V gene are SGHTA and FQGNSA. This CDR3 region has 14 residues. The DNA for the CDR3 is TGTGCCAGCAGCTTAATGGGAGGGGATGAAAAACTGTTTTTT. Its translation is CASSLMGGDEKLFF. Complete variable domain (other parts from reference TRBV7-2 and TRBJ1-4): GAGVSQSPSNKVTEKGKDVELRCDPISGHTALYWYRQSLGQGLEFLIYFQGNSAPDKSGLPSDRFSAERTGGSVSTLTIQRTQQEDSAVYLCASSLMGGDEKLFFGSGTQLSVL.